These 31 T cell receptor beta chains were all obtained from the same sample, sequenced in a study of cytomegalovirus exposure and HLA in healthy donors. PCR involved 60 Vbeta and 13 Jbeta primers. TCRdb's table, derived via immunoSEQ multiplex PCR, lists solely in-frame clones and lacks some. Here the sample spans fewer than 150,000 clones, about four fifths being singletons. The sequencing sample was made of PBMCs. These receptors all come from a man aged 25 to 40 in good health and CMV-seronegative.

The genes are TRBV4-3 and TRBJ1-6, with unresolved D. Trimming took off 4 bases at V and 0 bases at J, with 10 bases between the two ends. The CDR3 length is 16 residues. Germline V gene sequence: CDR1 LGHNA, CDR2 YSLEER. Here the CDR3 DNA reads TGCGCCAGCAGCCCCGCGGCCAGCTCCTATAATTCACCCCTCCACTTT. It specifies CASSPAASSYNSPLHF.

This chain connects TRBV27 to TRBJ1-5; no clear D. CDR1 and CDR2 (germline): MNHEY, SMNVEV (reference sequence). This CDR3 comprises 13 residues. V shed 2 bases and J shed 9 bases, with 11 bases lying between them. DNA of the CDR3: TGTGCCAGCAGTTTAGGGCTCTCAGGGCCCCAGCATTTT. Residues: CASSLGLSGPQHF.

This clone was picked up a small number of times. This chain connects TRBV5-1 to TRBJ2-2; 8 bases are a match to TRBD1. With V trimmed by 3 bases and J by 6 bases, 13 bases remained unmatched. Germline V gene data show CDR1 as SGHRS and CDR2 as YFSETQ. The CDR3 length is 17 residues. The CDR3 nucleotides are TGCGCCAGCAGCTCCACCCTTCAGGGGGCCGGGGCCGGGGAGCTGTTTTTT. This translates into CASSSTLQGAGAGELFF. The full variable domain, its missing parts supplied by reference TRBV5-1 and TRBJ2-2, is KAGVTQTPRYLIKTRGQQVTLSCSPISGHRSVSWYQQTPGQGLQFLFEYFSETQRNKGNFPGRFSGRQFSNSRSEMNVSTLELGDSALYLCASSSTLQGAGAGELFFGEGSRLTVL.

V usage is TRBV28 and J usage is TRBJ2-7; D is unclear. The CDR3 has 13 amino acids. Trimming removed 2 bases from V and 2 bases from J, with 7 bases in between. Germline V gene sequence: CDR1 MDHEN, CDR2 SYDVKM. In DNA form, the CDR3 reads TGTGCCAGCAGTTTAGACGGAGCCTACGAGCAGTACTTC. This gives the protein CASSLDGAYEQYF.

The V call is TRBV10-3, the J call TRBJ1-4; 10 bases match TRBD1. V dropped 3 bases and J dropped 7; count of bases not matched to a gene: 5. The germline CDR1 and CDR2 sequences are ENHRY and SYGVKD. This CDR3 contains 15 residues. The CDR3 loop is CAISDPGTGAEKLFF. The CDR3 nucleotides read TGTGCCATCAGTGACCCAGGGACAGGGGCTGAAAAACTGTTTTTT.

The V and J genes are TRBV11-2 and TRBJ2-7; 7 bases fit TRBD1. Germline V gene data show CDR1 as SGHAT and CDR2 as FQNNGV. The CDR3 length is 15 residues. The V gene end was trimmed by 5 bases and the J gene end by 1 base; junction bases not matched to a gene: 8. The CDR3 here is CASSPWDSQSYEQYF. The CDR3 DNA reads TGTGCCAGCAGCCCGTGGGACAGTCAATCCTACGAGCAGTACTTC.

The V and J genes are TRBV14 and TRBJ1-5, with 12 bases fitting TRBD1. After removal of 2 bases from V and 4 bases from J, the junction contained 6 bases not matched to a gene. The germline V gene encodes CDR1 SGHDN and CDR2 FVKESK. The CDR3 has 17 amino acids. The CDR3 sequence is CASSQPGQGASNQPQHF. Written as DNA, the CDR3 is TGTGCCAGCAGCCAACCGGGACAGGGGGCGTCGAATCAGCCCCAGCATTTT. The full variable domain, with the rest looked up from reference TRBV14 and TRBJ1-5, is EAGVTQFPSHSVIEKGQTVTLRCDPISGHDNLYWYRRVMGKEIKFLLHFVKESKQDESGMPNNRFLAERTGGTYSTLKVQPAELEDSGVYFCASSQPGQGASNQPQHFGDGTRLSIL.

This clone came up a few times. The V gene is TRBV6-5, the J gene TRBJ1-1; tentative D call: TRBD1 (5 bases). The germline V gene has CDR1 MNHEY and CDR2 SVGAGI. This CDR3 is 14 amino acids long. V dropped 6 bases and J dropped 0 bases, with 11 bases sitting between them. The CDR3 sequence is CASSEGHLNTEAFF. CDR3 bases: TGTGCCAGCAGCGAAGGACACTTGAACACTGAAGCTTTCTTT.

This clone was detected only a few times. This chain links TRBV19 with TRBJ2-7; tentative D call: TRBD1 (5 bases). The length of the CDR3 is 15 residues. V was trimmed by 5 bases and J by 3 bases, leaving 17 bases between them. Looked up from germline, CDR1 is LNHDA and CDR2 is SQIVND (reference sequence). This chain's CDR3 is CASSGLSDTHYEQYF. The DNA of the CDR3 is TGTGCCAGTAGTGGATTATCGGACACCCACTACGAGCAGTACTTC.

The chain recombines TRBV19 with TRBJ2-6; D may be TRBD1 (6 bases). V lost 8 bases and J 0 bases, leaving 14 bases between the germline ends. The CDR3 is 16 residues long. Germline V gene data show CDR1 as LNHDA and CDR2 as SQIVND (reference sequence). The CDR3 region is CASARGIGSGANVLTF. The CDR3 nucleotides read TGTGCCAGTGCCAGGGGAATCGGCTCTGGGGCCAACGTCCTGACTTTC.

The V gene is TRBV11-3, the J gene TRBJ2-1, with 8 nucleotides matching TRBD1. CDR1 SGHNT and CDR2 YENEEA come from the germline V gene. The CDR3 is 16 amino acids. Losses at the gene ends were 3 bases for V and 10 bases for J; bases not matched to a gene: 14. The CDR3: CASSFSGQGVFGEQFF. For the CDR3, the DNA is TGTGCCAGCAGCTTTAGCGGACAGGGAGTTTTCGGGGAGCAGTTCTTC.

This CDR3 reads CSVVNTGSDRYGYTF. The CDR3 DNA follows: TGCAGCGTCGTAAACACAGGGTCGGATCGTTATGGCTACACCTTC. The chain couples TRBV29-1 to TRBJ1-2; perhaps TRBD1 as D (6 bases). CDR1 is SQVTM and CDR2 is ANQGSEA in the germline V gene. Trimming left V 6 bases short and J 5 bases short, with 22 bases between. The CDR3 runs to 15 residues.

The rearrangement uses TRBV9 and TRBJ2-2, with no clear D. Trimming cost V 2 bases and J 0 bases, with 5 bases left between them. The V gene's germline CDR1 is SGDLS and CDR2 YYNGEE. The CDR3 loop spans 14 amino acids. CDR3: CASSVHTNTGELFF. The CDR3 nucleotides are TGTGCCAGCAGCGTTCACACGAACACCGGGGAGCTGTTTTTT. Filled out from reference TRBV9 and TRBJ2-2, the complete variable domain reads DSGVTQTPKHLITATGQRVTLRCSPRSGDLSVYWYQQSLDQGLQFLIQYYNGEERAKGNILERFSAQQFPDLHSELNLSSLELGDSALYFCASSVHTNTGELFFGEGSRLTVL.

This chain connects TRBV9 to TRBJ1-1, with unresolved D. The germline V gene has CDR1 SGDLS and CDR2 YYNGEE. The CDR3 extends over 13 amino acids. Trimming stripped 3 bases from V and 1 base from J, with 7 bases between. The CDR3 region is CASSDSRNTEAFF. DNA of the CDR3: TGTGCCAGCAGCGACTCGAGGAACACTGAAGCTTTCTTT.

This rearrangement joins TRBV6-1 to TRBJ1-1, with D possibly being TRBD1 (5 bases). Per germline, CDR1 MNHNS and CDR2 SASEGT. Trimming removed 6 bases from V and 5 bases from J, with 10 bases in between. The CDR3 contains 12 residues. The CDR3 sequence is CASSLKGTEAFF. The CDR3 DNA reads TGTGCCAGCAGCCTCAAGGGGACTGAAGCTTTCTTT.

The chain links TRBV4-1 to TRBJ2-7, with 11 bases lining up with TRBD2. Germline loops: CDR1 MGHRA, CDR2 YSYEKL. This CDR3 is built from 16 residues. The V and J ends lost 0 bases and 5 bases, in that order; junction bases with no gene match: 6. CDR3 protein: CASSQDPLAGGHEQYF. The CDR3 coding sequence is TGCGCCAGCAGCCAAGATCCCCTAGCGGGAGGCCACGAGCAGTACTTC.

The sample holds a few counts of this clone. The chain recombines TRBV4-2 with TRBJ2-2; 7 bases fit TRBD2. The CDR3 is 17 amino acids. The ends lost 0 bases at V and 2 bases at J; junction bases unmatched: 6. The V gene's germline CDR1 is LGHNA and CDR2 YNFKEQ. CDR3 DNA: TGTGCCAGCAGCCAAGATAGGGCTAGCGGTAACACCGGGGAGCTGTTTTTT. Its translation: CASSQDRASGNTGELFF.

The V gene is TRBV5-4, the J gene TRBJ1-4; 10 bases are shared with TRBD1. The CDR3 runs to 15 residues. The germline gives CDR1 SGHNT, CDR2 YYREEE (reference sequence). The J segment lost 10 bases and the V segment lost 2 bases, leaving 8 bases of the junction unmatched. CDR3 coding DNA: TGTGCCAGCAGCTTAGGGACAGGGGCCCAGGCAAAACTGTTTTTT. It is translated as CASSLGTGAQAKLFF.

The chain combines TRBV4-3 with TRBJ2-5; D uncertain. There are 14 residues in the CDR3. Germline V CDR1 and CDR2: LGHNA, YSLEER. V lost 1 base, J lost 5 bases, and 11 bases lay in between. The CDR3 region is CASSQVSEEETQYF. The CDR3 DNA reads as TGCGCCAGCAGCCAAGTTTCCGAAGAGGAGACCCAGTACTTC.

The V and J genes are TRBV19 and TRBJ2-7; 7 nucleotides line up with TRBD1. The CDR3 is made up of 14 amino acids. Germline V lookup: CDR1 LNHDA, CDR2 SQIVND (reference sequence). Unmatched junction bases numbered 7, after V lost 4 bases and J lost 4 bases. CDR3 nucleotides: TGTGCCAGTAGTACGCTGGGACAGAAATACGAGCAGTACTTC. Protein sequence: CASSTLGQKYEQYF.

This chain links TRBV21-1 with TRBJ2-5; the table's TRBD1 call for D was not verified on the DNA. TRBV21-1 corresponds to a pseudogene. The CDR3 consists of 18 residues. CDR3 DNA sequence: TGTGCCAGCAGCAAAAAAAGAGTCTGGGACAGGGCGGCAGAGACCCAGTACTTC. Its protein is CASSKKRVWDRAAETQYF.

This chain connects TRBV28 to TRBJ2-7; D unresolved. V shed 8 bases and J shed 6 bases, with 14 bases lying between them. The CDR3 contains 12 residues. The germline CDR1 and CDR2 sequences are MDHEN and SYDVKM. CDR3 bases: TGTGCCAGCGCCCCCACCGGTGGCGAGCAGTACTTC. Translated, it gives CASAPTGGEQYF.

This sequence joins TRBV19 and TRBJ1-1; D may be TRBD1 (5 bases). The V end lost 5 bases, the J end lost 2 bases, and 9 bases lay between the germline ends. Germline loops: CDR1 LNHDA, CDR2 SQIVND (reference sequence). The CDR3 contains 13 residues. This CDR3 is CASSPQGNTEAFF. CDR3 sequence (DNA): TGTGCCAGTAGTCCCCAGGGTAACACTGAAGCTTTCTTT.

The chain has TRBV6-6 and TRBJ1-5; D ambiguous. Trimming took 5 bases from V and 6 from J, leaving 5 bases between them. There are 11 residues in the CDR3. The germline CDR1 and CDR2 sequences are MNHNY and SVGAGI (reference sequence). The CDR3 region has the DNA TGTGCCAGCAGTCCCGGTCAGCCCCAGCATTTT. Amino acids: CASSPGQPQHF.

The CDR3 region is CASSPSWQMDTEAFF. The CDR3 nucleotides are TGTGCCAGCTCACCATCCTGGCAGATGGACACTGAAGCTTTCTTT. The rearrangement joins TRBV18 to TRBJ1-1, with D uncertain. The CDR3 length is 15 residues. Germline assignment: CDR1 KGHSH and CDR2 LQKENI. V was clipped by 2 bases and J by 3 bases, with 13 bases between them.

This sequence joins TRBV9 and TRBJ1-4; 7 bases are a match to TRBD1. Germline CDR1 reads SGDLS; CDR2 reads YYNGEE. The CDR3 has 14 residues. Trimming cost V 3 bases and J 8 bases; bases outside gene matches: 7. As DNA, the CDR3 is TGTGCCAGCAGCGCCGACAGGGTTGGAGAAAAACTGTTTTTT. It specifies CASSADRVGEKLFF.

The chain uses TRBV5-8 and TRBJ1-5; D is uncertain. Trimming took off 0 bases at V and 0 bases at J, with 10 bases between the two ends. From germline, CDR1 is SGHTS and CDR2 YDEGEE. The CDR3 runs to 16 residues. The CDR3 spells CASSLEYGYSNQPQHF. As DNA, the CDR3 is TGTGCCAGCAGCTTGGAGTACGGTTATAGCAATCAGCCCCAGCATTTT.

The chain couples TRBV7-3 to TRBJ2-4; perhaps TRBD1 as D (6 bases). CDR1 is SGHTA and CDR2 is FQGTGA in the germline V gene. Trimming took 5 bases from V and 6 from J, leaving 11 bases between them. The CDR3 runs to 13 residues. The CDR3 DNA reads as TGTGCCAGCAGCCCGGGACAAAGAAACATTCAGTACTTC. This translates into CASSPGQRNIQYF.

The chain employs TRBV9 and TRBJ1-2; D not certain. This CDR3 has 16 amino acids. Trimming shortened V by 4 bases and J by 3 bases, and 19 bases separated the two germline ends. Germline V gives CDR1 SGDLS, CDR2 YYNGEE. CDR3 nucleotides: TGTGCCAGCAGCCTTGCCCCACTTGGCGAGGACTATGGCTACACCTTC. As protein: CASSLAPLGEDYGYTF.

The genes are TRBV7-9 and TRBJ1-5; no definite D call. CDR3 length equals 12 residues. V lost 5 bases and J lost 3, with 5 bases in between. From germline, CDR1 is SEHNR and CDR2 FQNEAQ (reference sequence). The CDR3 spells CASSLPNQPQHF. CDR3 nucleotide sequence: TGTGCCAGCAGCCTACCCAATCAGCCCCAGCATTTT.

The V and J genes are TRBV5-1 and TRBJ1-1; D is uncertain. Trimming left V 5 bases short and J 1 base short, with 9 bases between. The CDR3 length is 13 residues. Germline assignment: CDR1 SGHRS and CDR2 YFSETQ. In nucleotides, the CDR3 is TGCGCCAGCAGAATCATCGGGAACACTGAAGCTTTCTTT. This codes for CASRIIGNTEAFF.